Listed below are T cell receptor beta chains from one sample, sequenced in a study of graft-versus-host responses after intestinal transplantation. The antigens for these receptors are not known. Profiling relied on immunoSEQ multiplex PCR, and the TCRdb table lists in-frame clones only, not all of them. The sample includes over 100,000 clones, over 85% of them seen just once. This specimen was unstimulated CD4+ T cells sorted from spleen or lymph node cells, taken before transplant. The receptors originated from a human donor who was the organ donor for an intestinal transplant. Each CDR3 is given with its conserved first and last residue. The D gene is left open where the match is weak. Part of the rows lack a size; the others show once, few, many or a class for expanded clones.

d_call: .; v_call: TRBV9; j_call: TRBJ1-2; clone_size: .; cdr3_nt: TGTGCCAGCTCTTCGCAGCCGTCTAACTATGGCTACACCTTC; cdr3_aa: CASSSQPSNYGYTF
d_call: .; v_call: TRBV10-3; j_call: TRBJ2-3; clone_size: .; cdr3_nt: TGTGCCATGAAAAACGGGACTTATAAATCAGATACGCAGTATTTT; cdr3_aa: CAMKNGTYKSDTQYF
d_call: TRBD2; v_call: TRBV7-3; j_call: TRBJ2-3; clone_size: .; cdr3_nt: TGTGCCAGCAGCCTATGGGGACTAGCGGGAGGGTACACAGATACGCAGTATTTT; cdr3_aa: CASSLWGLAGGYTDTQYF
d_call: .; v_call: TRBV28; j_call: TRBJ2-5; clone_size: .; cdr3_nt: TGTGCCAGCAGTCCGCTGGGCAGACTTAAAGAGACCCAGTACTTC; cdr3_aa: CASSPLGRLKETQYF
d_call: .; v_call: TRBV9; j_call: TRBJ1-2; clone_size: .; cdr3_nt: TGTGCCAGCAGCAGTTTTTCAGGGTTGGGTGGCTACACCTTC; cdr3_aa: CASSSFSGLGGYTF
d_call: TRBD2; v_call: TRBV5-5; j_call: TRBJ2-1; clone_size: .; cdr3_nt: TGTGCCAGCACCCCCGGACTAGCGGGAAGCTCCTACAATGAGCAGTTCTTC; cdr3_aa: CASTPGLAGSSYNEQFF
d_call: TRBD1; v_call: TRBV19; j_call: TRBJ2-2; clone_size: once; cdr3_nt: TGTGCCAGTAGTATATTGGGGACAGCCCCGAACACCGGGGAGCTGTTTTTT; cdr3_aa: CASSILGTAPNTGELFF
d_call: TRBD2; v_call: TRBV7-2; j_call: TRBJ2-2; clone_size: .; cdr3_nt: TGTGCCAGCTCCTCCCTAGCGGGGTGGGGCACCGGGGAGCTGTTTTTT; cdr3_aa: CASSSLAGWGTGELFF
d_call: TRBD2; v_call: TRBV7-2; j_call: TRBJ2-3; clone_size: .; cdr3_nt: TGTGCCAGCAGCTTAGTTTTTATGGCGGGGGGGGGAGCGTATTTT; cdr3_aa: CASSLVFMAGGGAYF
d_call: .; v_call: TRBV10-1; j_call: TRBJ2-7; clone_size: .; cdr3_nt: TGCGCCAGCAGTGAGTCTGTCAGCTACGAGCAGTACTTC; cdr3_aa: CASSESVSYEQYF
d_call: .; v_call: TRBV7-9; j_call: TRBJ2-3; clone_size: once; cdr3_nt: TGTGCCAGCAGCTTCGCCCTTATGACAGATACGCAGTATTTT; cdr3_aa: CASSFALMTDTQYF
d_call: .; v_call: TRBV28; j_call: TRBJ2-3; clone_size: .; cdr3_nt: TGTGCCAGCACGCCAGGGGTAATGGGGGGCGCCGATACGCAGTATTTT; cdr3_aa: CASTPGVMGGADTQYF
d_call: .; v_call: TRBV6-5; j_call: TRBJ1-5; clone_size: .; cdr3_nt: TGTGCCAGCAGTTACCACAATCAGCCCCAGCATTTT; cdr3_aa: CASSYHNQPQHF
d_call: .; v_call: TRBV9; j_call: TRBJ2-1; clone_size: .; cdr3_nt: TGTGCCAGCAGCGTAGCCTCCGGCAATGAGCAGTTCTTC; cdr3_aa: CASSVASGNEQFF
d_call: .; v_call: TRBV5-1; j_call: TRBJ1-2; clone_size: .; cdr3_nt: TGCGCCAGCAGCAAAAGGGGGGAATTTGCTGGCTACACCTTC; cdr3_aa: CASSKRGEFAGYTF
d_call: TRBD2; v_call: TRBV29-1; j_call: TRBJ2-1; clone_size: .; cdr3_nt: TGCAGCGTTGCGGGACTAGCGGGGCCGAGCTCCTACAATGAGCAGTTCTTC; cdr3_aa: CSVAGLAGPSSYNEQFF
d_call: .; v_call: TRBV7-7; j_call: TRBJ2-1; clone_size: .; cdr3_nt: TGTGCTAGCAGCACAGGACAGCACAATGAGCAGTTCTTC; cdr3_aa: CASSTGQHNEQFF
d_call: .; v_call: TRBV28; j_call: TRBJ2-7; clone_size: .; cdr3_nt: TGTGCCAGCAGTTTATCCCTGACTAGAGGAACCTACGAGCAGTACTTC; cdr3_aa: CASSLSLTRGTYEQYF
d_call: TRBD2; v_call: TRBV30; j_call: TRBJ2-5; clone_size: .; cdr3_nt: TGTGCCTGGAGTCCTGGACTAGCGGGAGTGACCCAGTACTTC; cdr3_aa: CAWSPGLAGVTQYF
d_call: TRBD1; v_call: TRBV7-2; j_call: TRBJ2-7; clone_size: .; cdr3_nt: TGTGCCAGCAGCCCCGGGACAGGCGAGCAGTACTTC; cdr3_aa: CASSPGTGEQYF
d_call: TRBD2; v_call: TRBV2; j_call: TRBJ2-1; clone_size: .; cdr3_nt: TGTGCCAGCAGCCGAAGGGACTACCGCAATGAGCAGTTCTTC; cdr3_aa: CASSRRDYRNEQFF
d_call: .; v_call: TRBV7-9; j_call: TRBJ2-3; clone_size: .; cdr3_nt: TGTGCCAGCAGCCAGCTAGCTGGCCCGCCAGATACGCAGTATTTT; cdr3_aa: CASSQLAGPPDTQYF
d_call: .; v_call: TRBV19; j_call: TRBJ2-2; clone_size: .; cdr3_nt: TGTGCCAGTAGTATAAGTAACGGAGGGGAGCTGTTTTTT; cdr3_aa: CASSISNGGELFF
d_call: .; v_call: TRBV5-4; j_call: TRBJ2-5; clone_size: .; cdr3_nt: TGTGCCAGCAGCTTCAGGAACCAAGAGACCCAGTACTTC; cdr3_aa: CASSFRNQETQYF
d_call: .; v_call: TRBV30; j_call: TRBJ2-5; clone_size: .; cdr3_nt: TGTGCCTGGAGCCCGGATCAAGAGACCCAGTACTTC; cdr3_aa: CAWSPDQETQYF
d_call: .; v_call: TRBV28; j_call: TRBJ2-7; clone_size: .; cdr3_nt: TGTGCCAGCAGTAGACCGGGCAGTTTAGCCTACGAGCAGTACTTC; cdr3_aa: CASSRPGSLAYEQYF
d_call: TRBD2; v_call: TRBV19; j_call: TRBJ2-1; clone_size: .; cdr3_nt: TGTGCCAGCCGATCGACCGGGACTAGCGGGATAAATGAGCAGTTCTTC; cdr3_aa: CASRSTGTSGINEQFF
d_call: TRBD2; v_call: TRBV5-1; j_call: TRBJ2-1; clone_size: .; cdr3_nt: TGCGCCAGCAGCTGGGGACTAGCGAATGAGCGGTTCTTC; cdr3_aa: CASSWGLANERFF
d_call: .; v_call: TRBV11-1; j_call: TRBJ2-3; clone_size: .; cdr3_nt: TGTGCCAGCAGCTTAGAGCGGACGGATACGCAGTATTTT; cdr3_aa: CASSLERTDTQYF
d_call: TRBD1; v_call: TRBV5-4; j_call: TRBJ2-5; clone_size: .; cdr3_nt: TGTGCCAGCAGCTTTGACAGGGAAGAGACCCAGTACTTC; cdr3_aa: CASSFDREETQYF
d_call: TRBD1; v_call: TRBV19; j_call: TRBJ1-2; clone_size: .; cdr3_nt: TGTGCCAGTAGTTCGGGACAGGTCCATGGCTACACCTTC; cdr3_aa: CASSSGQVHGYTF
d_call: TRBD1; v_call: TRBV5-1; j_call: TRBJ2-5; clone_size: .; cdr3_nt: TGCGCCAGCAGCCTCTGGACAGGGAGACAAGAGACCCAGTACTTC; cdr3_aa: CASSLWTGRQETQYF
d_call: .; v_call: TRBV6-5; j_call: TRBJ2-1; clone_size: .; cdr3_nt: TGTGCCAGTGCCGTAAACAATGAGCAGTTCTTC; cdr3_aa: CASAVNNEQFF
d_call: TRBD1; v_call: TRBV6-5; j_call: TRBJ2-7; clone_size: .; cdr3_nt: TGTGCCAGCAGTCAACCGGGACAGGGACCGGCGCAGTACTTC; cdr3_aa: CASSQPGQGPAQYF
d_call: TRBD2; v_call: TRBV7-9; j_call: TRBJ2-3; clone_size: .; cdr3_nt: TGTGCCAGCAGCCCCCCGGGGGGGGCGGATACGCAGTATTTT; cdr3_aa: CASSPPGGADTQYF
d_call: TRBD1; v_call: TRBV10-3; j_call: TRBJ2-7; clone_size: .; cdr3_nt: TGTGCCATCAGCGCCGGGACAGCTACCTACGAGCAGTACTTC; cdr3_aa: CAISAGTATYEQYF
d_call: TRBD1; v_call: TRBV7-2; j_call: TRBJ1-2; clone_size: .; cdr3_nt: TGTGCCAGCAGCTCATTAACAGGGGCCGCTAACTATGGCTACACCTTC; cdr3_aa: CASSSLTGAANYGYTF
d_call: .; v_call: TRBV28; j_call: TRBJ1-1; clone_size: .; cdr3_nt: TGTGCCAGCAGTTTTAGCGACAGGAACACTGAAGCTTTCTTT; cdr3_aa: CASSFSDRNTEAFF
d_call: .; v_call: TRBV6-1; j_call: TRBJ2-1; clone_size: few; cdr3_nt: TGTGCCAGCAAAGTTATAGCGGAGACCTACAATGAGCAGTTCTTC; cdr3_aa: CASKVIAETYNEQFF
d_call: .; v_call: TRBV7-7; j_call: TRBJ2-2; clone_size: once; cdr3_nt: TGTGCCAGCACCCAGAGGGTTGAGCCGACCGGGGAGCTGTTTTTT; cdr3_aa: CASTQRVEPTGELFF
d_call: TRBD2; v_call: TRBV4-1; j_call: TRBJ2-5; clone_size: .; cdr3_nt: TGCGCCAGCAGCCAAGTTGCCCTTGCCATAGCGGGAGAAGGTGAGACCCAGTACTTC; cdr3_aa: CASSQVALAIAGEGETQYF
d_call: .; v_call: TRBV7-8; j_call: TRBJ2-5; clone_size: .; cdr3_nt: TGTGCCAGCAGCTTGTCGTGGGGGGTCCAAGAGACCCAGTACTTC; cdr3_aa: CASSLSWGVQETQYF
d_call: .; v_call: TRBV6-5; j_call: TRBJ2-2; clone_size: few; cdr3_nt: TGTGCCAGCAGCCGGCTCACCGGGGAGCTGTTTTTT; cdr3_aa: CASSRLTGELFF
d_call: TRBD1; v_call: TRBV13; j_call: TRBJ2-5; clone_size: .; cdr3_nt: TGTGCCAGCAGCTTAGGCCTAAACAGGGGGACCAAAGAGACCCAGTACTTC; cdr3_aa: CASSLGLNRGTKETQYF
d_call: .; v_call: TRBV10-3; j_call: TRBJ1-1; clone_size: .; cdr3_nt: TGTGCCATCAGGAACAGGGAGGACACTGAAGCTTTCTTT; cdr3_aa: CAIRNREDTEAFF
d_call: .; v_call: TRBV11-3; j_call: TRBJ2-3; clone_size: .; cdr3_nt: TGTGCCAGCAGCTTAGGGACAGGCACAGATACGCAGTATTTT; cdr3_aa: CASSLGTGTDTQYF
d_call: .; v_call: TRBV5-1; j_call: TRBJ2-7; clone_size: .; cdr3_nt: TGCGCCAGCAGCGCCTTCGCGGGCGGGGCCTACGAGCAGTACTTC; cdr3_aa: CASSAFAGGAYEQYF
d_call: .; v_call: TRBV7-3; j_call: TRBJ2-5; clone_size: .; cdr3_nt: TGTGCCAGCAGCCCGGGCTCCGGGGAGACCCAGTACTTC; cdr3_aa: CASSPGSGETQYF
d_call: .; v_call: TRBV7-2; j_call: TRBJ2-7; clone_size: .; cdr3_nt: TGTGCCAGCAGCTTAAAAGGGTCCACCTACTACGAGCAGTACTTC; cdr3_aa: CASSLKGSTYYEQYF
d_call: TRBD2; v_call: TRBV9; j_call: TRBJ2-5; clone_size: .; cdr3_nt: TGTGCCAGCAGCGTAGGTGGTAGCGGGATCGAGACCCAGTACTTC; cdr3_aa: CASSVGGSGIETQYF
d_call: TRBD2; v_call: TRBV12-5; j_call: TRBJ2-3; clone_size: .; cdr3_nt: TGTGCTAGTGCCGCGCCTACCGGGACTAGCGGGAGGACCACAGATACGCAGTATTTT; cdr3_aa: CASAAPTGTSGRTTDTQYF
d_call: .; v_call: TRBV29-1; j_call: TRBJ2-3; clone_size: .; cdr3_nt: TGCAGCGTTGCAGGATTCGCCGCTAGCACAGATACGCAGTATTTT; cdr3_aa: CSVAGFAASTDTQYF
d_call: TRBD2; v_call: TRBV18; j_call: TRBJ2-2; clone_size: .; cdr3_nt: TGTGCCAGCTCATCCGTGGTTGTCAGCGGGAGTTTGATCCGGTACGGGGAGCTGTTTTTT; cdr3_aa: CASSSVVVSGSLIRYGELFF
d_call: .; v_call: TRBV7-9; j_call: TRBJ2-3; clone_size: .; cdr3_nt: TGTGCCAGCAGCCCCCTAGGGGATACGCAGTATTTT; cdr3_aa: CASSPLGDTQYF
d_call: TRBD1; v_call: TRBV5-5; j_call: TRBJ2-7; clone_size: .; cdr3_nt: TGTGCCAGCAGCCTTGGGACAGGGGTCCCCTACGAGCAGTACTTC; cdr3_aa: CASSLGTGVPYEQYF
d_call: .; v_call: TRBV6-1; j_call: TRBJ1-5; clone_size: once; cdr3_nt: TGTGCCAGCACCGACCTGGGGGGAAATCAGCCCCAGCATTTT; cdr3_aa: CASTDLGGNQPQHF
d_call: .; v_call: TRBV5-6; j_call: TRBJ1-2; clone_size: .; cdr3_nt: TGTGCCAGCAGTCCTCAACCCGATTGGCGATATGGCTACACCTTC; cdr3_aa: CASSPQPDWRYGYTF
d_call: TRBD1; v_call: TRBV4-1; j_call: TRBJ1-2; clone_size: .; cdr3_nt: TGCGCCAGCAGCCAAAAATCCCCGACAGGGGGGGGCTACACCTTC; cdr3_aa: CASSQKSPTGGGYTF
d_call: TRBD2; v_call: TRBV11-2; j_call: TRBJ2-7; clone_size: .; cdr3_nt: TGTGCCAGCAGGGAAGGGACTAGCGGGAGACGGGATCTATACGAGCAGTACTTC; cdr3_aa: CASREGTSGRRDLYEQYF
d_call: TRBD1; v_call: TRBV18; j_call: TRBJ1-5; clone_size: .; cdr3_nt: TGTGCCAGCTCACCCGGGACAGCCTTTCAGCCCCAGCATTTT; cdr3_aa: CASSPGTAFQPQHF